The rows below give T cell receptor beta chains drawn from one sample of a study of T cells in Graves' hyperthyroidism and ophthalmopathy. TCRdb re-called the multiplex PCR reads through MiXCR, storing one row per CDR3 protein. The sample yields approximately 610,000 distinct CDR3 sequences, 16% seen once. The sample was blood. Source of these receptors: a young woman with Graves' hyperthyroidism. The CDR3 runs from the conserved cysteine through the conserved F or W. Size values are once, few and many counts, or a class for expanded clones, and some rows have none.

J | size | V | CDR3
TRBJ2-3 | many | TRBV7-3 | CASSVDRASTDTQYF
TRBJ2-7 | many | TRBV7-8 | CASSFGTAGYEQYF
TRBJ2-7 | NA | TRBV6-1 | CASSEVRGSYEQYF
TRBJ2-3 | NA | TRBV6-4 | CASSATPRSTDTQYF
TRBJ2-3 | NA | TRBV19 | CASSLRREIDTQYF
TRBJ2-7 | many | TRBV7-2 | CASSLLGADYEQYF
TRBJ2-3 | NA | TRBV6-1 | CASSRAAGGRRTDTQYF
TRBJ2-7 | many | TRBV6-1 | CASSTTLAGGYEQYF
TRBJ2-7 | many | TRBV7-2 | CASSRAGTGEVEQYF
TRBJ1-1 | once | TRBV20-1 | CSASLGAEAFF
TRBJ2-1 | few | TRBV12-3/TRBV12-4 | CASSLDVGVYNEQFF
TRBJ2-7 | NA | TRBV7-9 | CASSQRQGAVEQYF
TRBJ2-2 | NA | TRBV9 | CASSVAGGLNTGELFF
TRBJ1-1 | few | TRBV5-1 | CASRRRWQDTEAFF
TRBJ2-3 | NA | TRBV11-2 | CASSPNSVLTDTQYF
TRBJ2-7 | few | TRBV7-9 | CASSFSSGLSEQYF
TRBJ1-5 | many | TRBV7-2 | CASSLRQASGSNQPQHF
TRBJ2-3 | many | TRBV6-2/TRBV6-3 | CASNHGATSTDTQYF
TRBJ2-7 | NA | TRBV28 | CASRTPGTGYYEQYF
TRBJ1-1 | many | TRBV27 | CASSLSSRLSHTEAFF
TRBJ1-5 | NA | TRBV18 | CASSPGQGAFGQPQHF
TRBJ2-3 | NA | TRBV12-3/TRBV12-4 | CASSVLAGGWSTDTQYF
TRBJ2-6 | few | TRBV7-6 | CASSEQGPLISGANVLTF
TRBJ2-7 | few | TRBV12-3/TRBV12-4 | CASSRGQTSYEQYF
TRBJ2-3 | many | TRBV18 | CASSPPVADTQYF
TRBJ2-2 | many | TRBV19 | CASSTPGHDTGELFF
TRBJ1-1 | NA | TRBV6-2/TRBV6-3 | CASSYLGQGNTEAFF
TRBJ1-2 | many | TRBV6-2/TRBV6-3 | CASSITSIRSYTF
TRBJ2-1 | many | TRBV11-2 | CASSLGGLNEQFF
TRBJ1-4 | NA | TRBV7-2 | CASSFRVGSEKLFF
TRBJ1-2 | NA | TRBV4-3 | CASSQQSDRVHGYTF
TRBJ1-4 | NA | TRBV19 | CASSTTGLNEKLFF
TRBJ2-1 | NA | TRBV7-2 | CASSTFAGRAGNEQFF
TRBJ2-5 | NA | TRBV7-2 | CASSLGGRRDGETQYF
TRBJ2-7 | many | TRBV2 | CARGHWREGSYEQYF
TRBJ1-1 | many | TRBV20-1 | CSARTGENTEAFF
TRBJ2-1 | NA | TRBV7-2 | CASSRARGYNEQFF
TRBJ2-1 | once | TRBV15 | CATSTASGGANEQFF
TRBJ2-1 | many | TRBV11-2 | CASSLVFMGNNEQFF
TRBJ2-2 | NA | TRBV4-1 | CASSQRQTTGELFF
TRBJ1-2 | few | TRBV6-5 | CASSYSRQGGIYGYTF
TRBJ1-4 | many | TRBV2 | CASVAGQGNEKLFF
TRBJ1-1 | many | TRBV12-5 | CASGLVLGAGRNTEAFF
TRBJ2-7 | many | TRBV27 | CASSPGTRAYEQYF
TRBJ1-5 | few | TRBV19 | CASNSAGAGQPQHF
TRBJ2-2 | few | TRBV11-2 | CASSSISGTGELFF
TRBJ1-2 | NA | TRBV5-1 | CASSGSVYANYGYTF
TRBJ2-2 | many | TRBV2 | CASSEQGTGELFF
TRBJ1-1 | many | TRBV6-5 | CASSYSDRPGTEAFF
TRBJ1-2 | NA | TRBV24-1 | CATSEGEGYTF
TRBJ1-5 | few | TRBV19 | CASSTTLGGMGQPQHF
TRBJ2-1 | NA | TRBV24-1 | CATSETDSNEQFF
TRBJ1-5 | few | TRBV6-1 | CASSPQAGNQPQHF